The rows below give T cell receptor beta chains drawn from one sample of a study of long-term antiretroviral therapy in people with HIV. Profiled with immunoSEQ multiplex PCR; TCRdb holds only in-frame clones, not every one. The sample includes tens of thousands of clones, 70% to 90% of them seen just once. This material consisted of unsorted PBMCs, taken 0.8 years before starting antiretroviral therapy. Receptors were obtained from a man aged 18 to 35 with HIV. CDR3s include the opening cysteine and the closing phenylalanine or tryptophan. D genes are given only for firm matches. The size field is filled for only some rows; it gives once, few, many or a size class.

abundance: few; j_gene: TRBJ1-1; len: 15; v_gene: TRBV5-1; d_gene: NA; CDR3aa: CASSPKAGTNTEAFF; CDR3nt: TGCGCCAGCAGCCCTAAGGCGGGGACGAACACTGAAGCTTTCTTT
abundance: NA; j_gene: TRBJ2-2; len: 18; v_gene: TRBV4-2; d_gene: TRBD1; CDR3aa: CASSHRRGQGVLGGELFF; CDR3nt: TGTGCCAGCAGCCATCGTAGGGGACAGGGGGTATTGGGCGGGGAGCTGTTTTTT
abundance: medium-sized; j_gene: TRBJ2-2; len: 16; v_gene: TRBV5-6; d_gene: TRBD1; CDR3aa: CASSYPDRGFGGELFF; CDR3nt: TGTGCCAGCAGCTATCCGGACAGGGGGTTTGGCGGGGAGCTGTTTTTT
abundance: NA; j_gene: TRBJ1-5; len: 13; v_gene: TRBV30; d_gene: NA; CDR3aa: CAWATNSNQPQHF; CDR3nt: TGTGCCTGGGCCACCAATAGCAATCAGCCCCAGCATTTT
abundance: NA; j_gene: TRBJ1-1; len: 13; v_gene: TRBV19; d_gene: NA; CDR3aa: CASSIKRNTEAFF; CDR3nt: TGTGCCAGTAGTATCAAACGGAACACTGAAGCTTTCTTT
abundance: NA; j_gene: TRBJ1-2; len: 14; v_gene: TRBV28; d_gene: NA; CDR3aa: CASSLWGETYGYTF; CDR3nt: TGTGCCAGCAGTTTGTGGGGCGAGACCTATGGCTACACCTTC
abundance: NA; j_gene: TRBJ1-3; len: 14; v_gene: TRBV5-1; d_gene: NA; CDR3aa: CASSLAGPGNTIYF; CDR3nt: TGCGCCAGCAGCTTGGCGGGTCCGGGAAACACCATATATTTT
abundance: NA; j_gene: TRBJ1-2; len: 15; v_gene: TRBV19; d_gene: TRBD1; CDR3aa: CASSRNSQGARGYTF; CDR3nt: TGTGCCAGTAGTCGAAACTCTCAGGGGGCGCGGGGCTACACCTTC
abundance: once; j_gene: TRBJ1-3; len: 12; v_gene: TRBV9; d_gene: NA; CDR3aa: CASSPPGNTIYF; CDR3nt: TGTGCCAGCAGCCCCCCCGGAAACACCATATATTTT
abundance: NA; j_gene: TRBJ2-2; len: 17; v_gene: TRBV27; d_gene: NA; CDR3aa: CASSLSGGRRNTGELFF; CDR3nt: TGTGCCAGCAGTTTATCGGGGGGACGGCGGAACACCGGGGAGCTGTTTTTT
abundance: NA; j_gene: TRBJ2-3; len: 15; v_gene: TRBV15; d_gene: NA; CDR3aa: CATSRAGTLTDTQYF; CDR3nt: TGTGCCACCAGCAGAGCCGGGACTCTCACAGATACGCAGTATTTT
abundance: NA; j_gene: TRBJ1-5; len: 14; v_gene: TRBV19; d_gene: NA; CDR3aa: CASSPGRSNQPQHF; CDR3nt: TGTGCCAGTAGTCCAGGCAGGAGCAATCAGCCCCAGCATTTT
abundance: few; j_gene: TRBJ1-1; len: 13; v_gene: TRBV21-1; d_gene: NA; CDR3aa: CASSKRPNTEAFF; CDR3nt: TGTGCCAGCAGCAAACGGCCGAACACTGAAGCTTTCTTT
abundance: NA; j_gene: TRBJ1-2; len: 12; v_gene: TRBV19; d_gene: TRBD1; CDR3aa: CASAGGGYGYTF; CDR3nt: TGTGCCAGTGCAGGGGGCGGCTATGGCTACACCTTC
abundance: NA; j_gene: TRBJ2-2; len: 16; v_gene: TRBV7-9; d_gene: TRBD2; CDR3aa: CASSFRLAGVDGELFF; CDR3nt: TGTGCCAGCAGCTTCCGCCTAGCGGGGGTTGACGGGGAGCTGTTTTTT
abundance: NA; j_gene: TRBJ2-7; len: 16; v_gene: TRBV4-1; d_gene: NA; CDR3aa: CASSQDTSVVAYEQYF; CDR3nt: TGCGCCAGCAGCCAAGATACCAGCGTAGTGGCCTACGAGCAGTACTTC
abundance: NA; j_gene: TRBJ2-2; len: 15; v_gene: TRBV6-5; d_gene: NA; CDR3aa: CASSYIGGLVGELFF; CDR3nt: TGTGCCAGCAGTTACATCGGTGGGCTTGTCGGGGAGCTGTTTTTT
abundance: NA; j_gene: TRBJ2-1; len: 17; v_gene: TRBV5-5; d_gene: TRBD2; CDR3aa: CASSLEASGSPYNEQFF; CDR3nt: TGTGCCAGCAGCTTGGAAGCTAGCGGGAGCCCCTACAATGAGCAGTTCTTC
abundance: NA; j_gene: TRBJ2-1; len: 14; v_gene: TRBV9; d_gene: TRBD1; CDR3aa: CASSAPGQYNEQFF; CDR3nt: TGTGCCAGCAGCGCGCCGGGACAGTACAATGAGCAGTTCTTC
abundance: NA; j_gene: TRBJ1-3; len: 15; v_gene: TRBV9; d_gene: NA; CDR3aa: CASSPDGYSGNTIYF; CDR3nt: TGTGCCAGCAGCCCAGACGGATACTCTGGAAACACCATATATTTT
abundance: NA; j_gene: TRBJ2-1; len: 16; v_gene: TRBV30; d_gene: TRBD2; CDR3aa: CAWSPELASSYNEQFF; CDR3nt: TGTGCCTGGAGTCCTGAACTAGCGAGCTCCTACAATGAGCAGTTCTTC
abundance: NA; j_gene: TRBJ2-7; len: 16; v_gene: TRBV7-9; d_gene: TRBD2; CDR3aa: CASSTPLSGGTYEQYF; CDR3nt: TGTGCCAGCAGCACTCCCTTGAGCGGGGGGACCTACGAGCAGTACTTC
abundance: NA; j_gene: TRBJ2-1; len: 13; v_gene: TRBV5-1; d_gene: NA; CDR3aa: CASSLAGVGEQFF; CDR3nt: TGCGCCAGCAGCTTGGCAGGGGTAGGGGAGCAGTTCTTC
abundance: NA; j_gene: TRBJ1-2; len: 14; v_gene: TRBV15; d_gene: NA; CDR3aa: CATSGGRANYGYTF; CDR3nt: TGTGCCACCAGCGGCGGGAGGGCTAACTATGGCTACACCTTC
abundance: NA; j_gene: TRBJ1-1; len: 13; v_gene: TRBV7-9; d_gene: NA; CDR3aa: CASSLREEAEAFF; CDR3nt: TGTGCCAGCAGCTTAAGGGAGGAGGCTGAAGCTTTCTTT
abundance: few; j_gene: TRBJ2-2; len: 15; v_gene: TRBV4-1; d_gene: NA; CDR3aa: CASSPGTPGPGELFF; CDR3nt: TGCGCCAGCAGCCCCGGGACCCCTGGGCCCGGGGAGCTGTTTTTT
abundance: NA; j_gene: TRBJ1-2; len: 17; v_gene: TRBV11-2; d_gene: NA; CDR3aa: CASSLVSSGSLRDGYTF; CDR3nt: TGTGCCAGCAGCTTAGTATCCTCGGGAAGCCTTAGGGATGGCTACACCTTC
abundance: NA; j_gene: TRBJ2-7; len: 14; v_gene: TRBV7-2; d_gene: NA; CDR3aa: CATSPGWGSYEQYF; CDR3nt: TGTGCCACCTCCCCCGGATGGGGGTCCTACGAGCAGTACTTC
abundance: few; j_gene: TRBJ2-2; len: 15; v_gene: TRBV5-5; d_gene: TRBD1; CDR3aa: CASSPGQGLTGELFF; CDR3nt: TGTGCCAGCAGCCCGGGACAGGGATTGACCGGGGAGCTGTTTTTT